These 27 T cell receptor beta chains share one sample of origin, sequenced in a study of blood T cell repertoires in COVID-19. TCRdb keeps only in-frame clones here, not all; method: immunoSEQ multiplex PCR. The data hold under 200,000 clones, with about four fifths observed a single time. The sequenced material came from PBMCs or T cells enriched from blood (not recorded which). The source is a man aged 45 to 65 who had recovered from COVID-19.

The genes are TRBV7-2 and TRBJ1-3; unclear D gene. Germline assignment: CDR1 SGHTA and CDR2 FQGNSA. The V gene lost 3 bases and the J gene lost 1 base, with 10 bases spanning the gap. This CDR3 is 15 amino acids long. The CDR3 nucleotides read TGTGCCAGCAGCTTCTCTATGTCTTCTGGAAACACCATATATTTT. Amino acids: CASSFSMSSGNTIYF.

The rearrangement joins TRBV19 to TRBJ2-2, with 8 bases identical to TRBD1. V shed 8 bases, J shed 1 base, and the junction held 3 bases outside the gene matches. Germline V gene lookup returns CDR1 LNHDA and CDR2 SQIVND (reference sequence). This CDR3 is 14 amino acids long. The CDR3 sequence: CASEDRENTGELFF. DNA for the CDR3: TGTGCCAGTGAGGACAGGGAGAACACCGGGGAGCTGTTTTTT.

CDR3 DNA: TGTGCCAGCAGCGTTAGCCCAGCAGCCGGGGAGCTGTTTTTT. Its translation is CASSVSPAAGELFF. The chain links TRBV9 to TRBJ2-2, with unresolved D. Germline V gene data show CDR1 as SGDLS and CDR2 as YYNGEE. V lost 2 bases to trimming and J lost 6 bases, with 11 bases between them. This CDR3 is 14 amino acids long.

This clone was detected only once. The gene calls are TRBV28 and TRBJ1-4; 7 nucleotides align to TRBD1. The CDR3 contains 15 residues. V shed 7 bases and J 7 bases; nucleotides not matched to a gene: 12. From germline, CDR1 is MDHEN and CDR2 SYDVKM. Written as DNA, the CDR3 is TGTGCCAGCACCATGGAGGGCAGGGGGGCTGAAAAACTGTTTTTT. The encoded protein is CASTMEGRGAEKLFF.

The rearrangement uses TRBV24-1 and TRBJ2-2, with 8 positions matching TRBD1. Germline CDR1 and CDR2: KGHDR and SFDVKD. Germline trimming cut 3 bases from V and 0 bases from J; bases unmatched to any gene: 2. The CDR3 spans 16 residues. The CDR3 here is CATSDRTGSNTGELFF. CDR3 sequence (DNA): TGTGCCACCAGTGATCGGACAGGGTCGAACACCGGGGAGCTGTTTTTT.

The rearrangement joins TRBV3-1 (or the pseudogene TRBV3-2) to TRBJ2-3; 11 nucleotides agree with TRBD2. The CDR3 has 15 residues. CDR1 is LGHDT, CDR2 YNNKEL, per germline (reference sequence). J was trimmed by 4 bases and V by 4 bases; bases with no gene match: 4. The CDR3 bases are TGTGCCAGCAGCCCCACTAGCGGGGGTTCAGATACGCAGTATTTT. Translating gives CASSPTSGGSDTQYF.

The chain employs TRBV6-5 and TRBJ2-1, with 9 bases aligning to TRBD1. J was trimmed by 8 bases and V by 2 bases; bases with no gene match: 10. Per the germline V gene, CDR1 is MNHEY and CDR2 is SVGAGI. This CDR3 has 16 amino acids. CDR3 nucleotide sequence: TGTGCCAGCAGTTACCGATTCGGGACAGGGTCGGATGAGCAGTTCTTC. It codes for CASSYRFGTGSDEQFF.

V usage is TRBV4-3 and J usage is TRBJ2-3; 9 nucleotides match TRBD1. CDR1 LGHNA and CDR2 YSLEER come from the germline V gene. The CDR3 has 17 amino acids. The V segment lost 0 bases and the J segment 1 base; nucleotides outside the gene matches: 5. The CDR3 nucleotides are TGCGCCAGCAGCCAAGAATGGGGACAGGGAGGCACAGATACGCAGTATTTT. Residues: CASSQEWGQGGTDTQYF.

The chain employs TRBV5-1 and TRBJ2-1; a possible D gene is TRBD1 (5 bases). The CDR3 runs 14 residues. With 0 bases removed from V and 8 bases from J, the gap between germline ends came to 12 bases. Germline V gene sequence: CDR1 SGHRS, CDR2 YFSETQ. The CDR3 here is CASSLARVRDEQFF. The CDR3 bases are TGCGCCAGCAGCTTGGCCAGGGTAAGGGATGAGCAGTTCTTC.

The gene calls are TRBV6-5 and TRBJ1-5; the D is unclear. The ends were cut back, 5 bases at V and 5 bases at J, with 16 bases in the middle. This CDR3 has 15 residues. CDR1 and CDR2 from the germline V gene are MNHEY and SVGAGI. DNA for the CDR3: TGTGCCAGCAGTCCCCTCGGAGGGAGGTATCAGCCCCAGCATTTT. Amino acids: CASSPLGGRYQPQHF.

The gene calls are TRBV12-3 or TRBV12-4 and TRBJ2-7; TRBD1 aligns across 7 bases. V was pared by 3 bases and J by 3 bases, with 2 bases of the junction left unmatched. CDR3 length equals 13 residues. The CDR3 here is CASSLGQNYEQYF. As DNA, the CDR3 is TGTGCCAGCAGTTTGGGACAGAACTACGAGCAGTACTTC.

This rearrangement joins TRBV4-1 to TRBJ1-5, with a possible D match to TRBD1 (5 bases). This CDR3 comprises 15 residues. CDR1 and CDR2 (germline): MGHRA, YSYEKL. V dropped 4 bases and J dropped 4 bases, with 14 bases sitting between them. CDR3 bases: TGCGCCAGCAGCCGGGGCGGGACGGATAATCAGCCCCAGCATTTT. Translated: CASSRGGTDNQPQHF.

V usage is TRBV7-3 and J usage is TRBJ2-2, with TRBD2 matching 9 bases. With V trimmed by 5 bases and J by 5 bases, 3 bases remained unmatched. The CDR3 loop spans 14 amino acids. Per the germline V gene, CDR1 is SGHTA and CDR2 is FQGTGA. This CDR3 reads CASSRGLATGELFF. The CDR3, as DNA: TGTGCCAGCAGCCGGGGACTAGCTACCGGGGAGCTGTTTTTT.

The chain links TRBV5-4 to TRBJ1-6; 9 nucleotides align to TRBD1. Germline loops: CDR1 SGHNT, CDR2 YYREEE (reference sequence). The CDR3 extends over 14 amino acids. The junction had 0 bases not matched to a gene; V was cut back by 3 bases and J by 5 bases. The CDR3: CASSWDRDNSPLHF. CDR3 in DNA: TGTGCCAGCAGCTGGGACAGGGATAATTCACCCCTCCACTTT. Drawing the rest from reference TRBV5-4 and TRBJ1-6, the complete variable domain is ETGVTQSPTHLIKTRGQQVTLRCSSQSGHNTVSWYQQALGQGPQFIFQYYREEENGRGNFPPRFSGLQFPNYSSELNVNALELDDSALYLCASSWDRDNSPLHFGNGTRLTVT.

V is TRBV7-6 and J is TRBJ1-5; 8 bases match TRBD1. V lost 1 base, J lost 7 bases, and 6 bases stayed unmatched. The CDR3 totals 15 residues. CDR1 is SGHVS and CDR2 is FNYEAQ in the germline V gene. This CDR3 reads CASSLGTGRGQPQHF. Written as DNA, the CDR3 is TGTGCCAGCAGCTTAGGGACAGGGAGGGGCCAGCCCCAGCATTTT. Filled out from reference TRBV7-6 and TRBJ1-5, the complete variable domain reads GAGVSQSPRYKVTKRGQDVALRCDPISGHVSLYWYRQALGQGPEFLTYFNYEAQQDKSGLPNDRFSAERPEGSISTLTIQRTEQRDSAMYRCASSLGTGRGQPQHFGDGTRLSIL.

The chain couples TRBV5-1 to TRBJ2-3; the match to TRBD2 covers 11 bases. From germline, CDR1 is SGHRS and CDR2 YFSETQ. The ends lost 1 base at V and 5 bases at J; junction bases unmatched: 12. The CDR3 totals 18 residues. In DNA, the CDR3 is TGCGCCAGCAGCTTGAAGCCCAGTAGCGGGGGGGATGGAGATACGCAGTATTTT. Translation: CASSLKPSSGGDGDTQYF.

The chain recombines TRBV10-2 with TRBJ1-1, with 8 positions matching TRBD1. Losses at the gene ends were 2 bases for V and 4 bases for J; bases not matched to a gene: 12. This CDR3 region has 17 residues. The V gene's germline CDR1 is WSHSY and CDR2 SAAADI. CDR3 bases: TGCGCCAGCAGTGAGAGTCATGCGACAGGGGTGGGCACTGAAGCTTTCTTT. Protein sequence: CASSESHATGVGTEAFF.

The chain uses TRBV5-4 and TRBJ2-7, with 8 bases fitting TRBD1. After removal of 4 bases from V and 1 base from J, the junction contained 10 bases not matched to a gene. CDR1 SGHNT and CDR2 YYREEE come from the germline V gene (reference sequence). This CDR3 has 16 residues. The CDR3 region has the DNA TGTGCCAGCAGCCCGCAACCCGGGACAGGATCCTACGAGCAGTACTTC. Amino acid sequence: CASSPQPGTGSYEQYF. Filled out from reference TRBV5-4 and TRBJ2-7, the complete variable domain reads ETGVTQSPTHLIKTRGQQVTLRCSSQSGHNTVSWYQQALGQGPQFIFQYYREEENGRGNFPPRFSGLQFPNYSSELNVNALELDDSALYLCASSPQPGTGSYEQYFGPGTRLTVT.

This clone was seen more than once but under ten times. J is TRBJ1-5 and V is TRBV4-1; a weak D match, TRBD1 (5 bases). V dropped 3 bases and J dropped 2 bases, with 11 bases sitting between them. Germline V gives CDR1 MGHRA, CDR2 YSYEKL. This CDR3 is built from 15 residues. This chain's CDR3 is CASSHLTGGNQPQHF. The CDR3 DNA reads TGCGCCAGCAGCCACCTCACAGGAGGCAATCAGCCCCAGCATTTT.

This chain uses TRBV5-4 with TRBJ2-7; D is perhaps TRBD1 (5 bases). CDR3 size: 15 residues. The V end was cut by 2 bases, the J end by 2 bases, with 14 bases between. CDR1 and CDR2 from the germline V gene are SGHNT and YYREEE (reference sequence). The CDR3 reads CASSFGRQGTYEQYF. CDR3 nucleotide sequence: TGTGCCAGCAGCTTCGGTCGGCAGGGCACCTACGAGCAGTACTTC.

The chain carries TRBV28 and TRBJ1-2; the match to TRBD1 covers 9 bases. This CDR3 is built from 14 residues. V gave up 7 bases and J gave up 3 bases; unmatched junction bases: 6. CDR1 is MDHEN and CDR2 is SYDVKM in the germline V gene. CDR3 protein: CASTAGTGYYGYTF. CDR3 coding DNA: TGTGCCAGCACCGCCGGGACAGGGTACTATGGCTACACCTTC.

The chain combines TRBV5-1 with TRBJ2-2; 10 nucleotides agree with TRBD1. With V trimmed by 0 bases and J by 4 bases, 9 bases remained unmatched. From germline, CDR1 is SGHRS and CDR2 YFSETQ. The CDR3 consists of 18 residues. The CDR3 bases are TGCGCCAGCAGCTTGGGTCTAGACAGGGGGCGCGGCACCGGGGAGCTGTTTTTT. This translates into CASSLGLDRGRGTGELFF.

The chain joins TRBV2 to TRBJ1-5; 8 bases are a match to TRBD1. The CDR3 is made up of 14 amino acids. Germline V gives CDR1 SNHLY, CDR2 FYNNEI. V dropped 4 bases and J dropped 7; count of bases not matched to a gene: 6. The CDR3 DNA follows: TGTGCCAGCAGTGTTGACAGGGGCGGGCAGCCCCAGCATTTT. This encodes CASSVDRGGQPQHF.

The chain combines TRBV14 with TRBJ2-1, with unresolved D. Per the germline V gene, CDR1 is SGHDN and CDR2 is FVKESK. This CDR3 has 14 amino acids. V was trimmed by 3 bases and J by 7 bases, leaving 13 bases between them. Here the CDR3 reads CASSHPDSGNEQFF. Written as DNA, the CDR3 is TGTGCCAGCAGCCACCCTGACTCCGGGAATGAGCAGTTCTTC.

The table lists this clone with a few counts. This chain connects TRBV7-9 to TRBJ1-2; D is unresolved. The CDR3 extends over 16 amino acids. V dropped 4 bases and J dropped 0 bases, with 15 bases sitting between them. The germline V gene encodes CDR1 SEHNR and CDR2 FQNEAQ (reference sequence). The CDR3 is CASSSRQFLANYGYTF. CDR3 bases: TGTGCCAGCAGCTCAAGACAATTTTTAGCTAACTATGGCTACACCTTC.

On this clone itself: The same CDR3 can be traced to other DNA sequences in this sample. The genes are TRBV5-6 and TRBJ1-5; possible D gene TRBD1, 5 bases. Germline V gene sequence: CDR1 SGHDT, CDR2 YYEEEE. This CDR3 has 15 amino acids. V was trimmed by 5 bases and J by 1 base, leaving 13 bases between them. CDR3 residues: CASSSQGNSNQPQHF. In DNA, the CDR3 is TGTGCCAGCAGTTCCCAGGGAAACAGCAATCAGCCCCAGCATTTT.

V is TRBV4-2 and J is TRBJ2-3; 7 bases align to TRBD2. The CDR3 runs 14 residues. Trimming removed 3 bases from V and 4 bases from J; junction bases left unmatched: 4. Germline loops: CDR1 LGHNA, CDR2 YNFKEQ. DNA for the CDR3: TGTGCCAGCAGCCAGGGTCTAGCGGCAGATACGCAGTATTTT. It is translated as CASSQGLAADTQYF.